This section outlines one TCR beta chain sequence together with its context. This sample was included in a study of blood T cell repertoires in COVID-19. About the study: There were acute and convalescent COVID-19 samples, and they came from the United States, Italy and Spain. PBMCs, B-cell-depleted T cells, or T cells provided the cDNA or gDNA that made up the material.

Authors' analysis steps: Amplifying reference gene primers gave estimates of nucleated cell counts. Sequenced by immunoSEQ multiplex PCR; TCRdb stores in-frame clones only, minus some. V and J calls and clone size follow that table, whereas D and trimming were derived from the DNA. Here the sample spans some 240,000 clones, about nine tenths being singletons. Material: peripheral blood. This receptor was identified in a man aged 60 to 75 who had recovered from COVID-19.

CDR3: CASSAGSSGDGGTQYF. The CDR3 coding sequence is TGCGCCAGCAGCGCCGGGTCTAGCGGGGACGGGGGGACCCAGTACTTC. The gene calls are TRBV5-1 and TRBJ2-5; 9 positions match TRBD2. This CDR3 has 16 residues. J was trimmed by 7 bases and V by 4 bases; bases with no gene match: 14. The germline CDR1 and CDR2 sequences are SGHRS and YFSETQ.